This TCR beta chain was identified during a study of T cell repertoires in cytomegalovirus infection. Study summary: Indicated by public TCR beta signatures were CMV infection and matching HLA type.

This clonotype was detected only a few times. Its antigen is as yet unknown. TCRdb ran MiXCR on the reads and lists one entry per CDR3 protein. There are 50,000 to 65,000 distinct CDR3 sequences in the sample; around a fifth occur only once, and about two thirds lies in the top ten. The V and J ends lost 0 bases and 1 base respectively, with 6 bases between them. Germline V gene sequence: CDR1 DFQATT, CDR2 SNEGSKA (reference sequence). The CDR3 runs to 14 residues. V usage is TRBV20-1 and J usage is TRBJ2-2; D is unclear. The material was CD8+ T cells from cultured PBMCs, obtained from culture after CMV antigen stimulation. The receptor was derived from a human donor in good health (CMV status not recorded). Some clones in this sample may be carry-over from other donors' samples. The CDR3 coding sequence is TGCAGTGCTAGAGATTGGCAGAACACCGGGGAGCTGTTTTTT. As protein: CSARDWQNTGELFF.